The next 26 T cell receptor beta chains were all read from a single sample in a study of PD-L1 blockade in urothelial cancer. Regarding time point: pretreatment peripheral blood. The method was immunoSEQ multiplex PCR; TCRdb's version includes in-frame clones alone and lacks a portion of them. The table shows tens of thousands of clones, with 84% occurring only once. This specimen consisted of PBMCs, obtained around atezolizumab (anti-PD-L1) treatment. The receptor source for this set is a woman aged 70-85 years with urothelial cancer.

The chain carries TRBV5-1 and TRBJ2-5; the D is unclear. Per germline, CDR1 SGHRS and CDR2 YFSETQ. The CDR3 runs 14 residues. Deletions cut 0 bases from V and 5 bases from J, with 11 bases between. CDR3 region: CASSLASLRETQYF. The CDR3 DNA is TGCGCCAGCAGCTTGGCGTCTTTGAGGGAGACCCAGTACTTC.

The gene calls are TRBV9 and TRBJ2-3, with 8 bases lining up with TRBD1. Trimming took 3 bases from V and 7 from J; bases not matched to a gene: 7. The CDR3 sequence is 14 residues long. Germline lookup yields CDR1 SGDLS and CDR2 YYNGEE. The CDR3: CASSGTGFLNTQYF. The CDR3 DNA is TGTGCCAGCAGCGGGACAGGGTTTTTAAATACGCAGTATTTT.

The chain couples TRBV5-1 to TRBJ2-1, with TRBD2 identical over 11 bases. The V and J ends lost 2 bases and 8 bases, in that order; junction bases with no gene match: 9. The CDR3 is 16 residues long. Germline V gene lookup returns CDR1 SGHRS and CDR2 YFSETQ. The CDR3 here is CASSFVLAGGADEQFF. CDR3 DNA: TGCGCCAGCAGCTTTGTCCTAGCGGGGGGTGCGGATGAGCAGTTCTTC.

The genes are TRBV7-2 and TRBJ2-7; no clear D. The germline V gene encodes CDR1 SGHTA and CDR2 FQGNSA. Trimming stripped 1 base from V and 0 bases from J, with 10 bases between. The CDR3 is made up of 15 amino acids. CDR3 sequence: CASSLDPGHSYEQYF. For the CDR3, the DNA is TGTGCCAGCAGCTTAGATCCTGGGCACTCCTACGAGCAGTACTTC.

This sequence joins TRBV4-1 and TRBJ2-3, with 12 positions matching TRBD2. The CDR3 sequence is 17 residues long. Germline V CDR1 and CDR2: MGHRA, YSYEKL. Trimming cost V 0 bases and J 4 bases; bases outside gene matches: 5. The CDR3 here is CASSQELAGGPADTQYF. Here the CDR3 DNA reads TGCGCCAGCAGCCAAGAGCTAGCGGGGGGGCCGGCAGATACGCAGTATTTT.

Only one count was recorded for this clone. This chain connects TRBV5-1 to TRBJ2-7; 9 bases match TRBD2. Germline V CDR1 and CDR2: SGHRS, YFSETQ. V was clipped by 7 bases and J by 1 base; unmatched bases: 9. The CDR3 has 15 residues. The CDR3 bases are TGCGCCAGCCGAATTGGGCGGGGGGGGTCCTACGAGCAGTACTTC. This translates into CASRIGRGGSYEQYF.

The chain employs TRBV9 and TRBJ2-1; maybe TRBD2 (6 bases). This CDR3 is 15 amino acids long. Trimming cost V 2 bases and J 7 bases, with 16 bases left between them. CDR1 and CDR2 (germline): SGDLS, YYNGEE. The CDR3 loop is CASSVQGASVNEQFF. Written as DNA, the CDR3 is TGTGCCAGCAGCGTCCAAGGGGCTAGCGTGAATGAGCAGTTCTTC.

The V and J genes are TRBV7-9 and TRBJ2-7; 8 bases align to TRBD1. The CDR3 has 13 amino acids. The J segment lost 7 bases and the V segment lost 5 bases, leaving 7 bases of the junction unmatched. The V gene's germline CDR1 is SEHNR and CDR2 FQNEAQ (reference sequence). CDR3: CASSPQGVGEQYF. As DNA, the CDR3 is TGTGCCAGCAGCCCACAGGGGGTGGGGGAGCAGTACTTC.

The chain employs TRBV5-5 and TRBJ2-4; TRBD1 matches at 8 bases. The CDR3 sequence is 16 residues long. Trimming removed 3 bases from V and 8 bases from J; junction bases left unmatched: 13. Germline values: CDR1 SGHKS, CDR2 YYEKEE (reference sequence). This CDR3 reads CASSSHPDRDPDIQYF. The CDR3 nucleotides read TGTGCCAGCAGCTCCCACCCGGACAGGGATCCGGACATTCAGTACTTC.

The chain recombines TRBV10-3 with TRBJ2-2, with D possibly matching TRBD2 (6 bases). Trimming took off 4 bases at V and 0 bases at J, with 9 bases between the two ends. Per germline, CDR1 ENHRY and CDR2 SYGVKD. This CDR3 contains 15 residues. The CDR3 region has the DNA TGTGCCATCAGTGGTCGGGGGTCGAACACCGGGGAGCTGTTTTTT. Amino acid sequence: CAISGRGSNTGELFF.

This clone counts as medium-sized. The gene calls are TRBV4-3 and TRBJ2-3; perhaps TRBD1 as D (5 bases). Trimming took 0 bases from V and 1 from J, leaving 23 bases between them. This CDR3 is built from 20 residues. Per germline, CDR1 LGHNA and CDR2 YSLEER. The CDR3 loop reads CASSQDAPVVGAFGTDTQYF. The CDR3 DNA follows: TGCGCCAGCAGCCAAGATGCCCCCGTAGTAGGGGCTTTCGGCACAGATACGCAGTATTTT.

This chain connects TRBV11-2 to TRBJ2-2; 7 bases align to TRBD2. J lost 5 bases, V lost 3 bases, and 9 bases had no gene match. CDR1 and CDR2 (germline): SGHAT, FQNNGV. This CDR3 region has 16 residues. Here the CDR3 DNA reads TGTGCCAGCAGCTTTGACTGGATAGCGGGTACCGGGGAGCTGTTTTTT. It translates to CASSFDWIAGTGELFF.

This chain uses TRBV10-3 with TRBJ2-1; maybe TRBD1 (6 bases). Germline V gene data show CDR1 as ENHRY and CDR2 as SYGVKD. The CDR3 contains 14 residues. Deletions cut 0 bases from V and 9 bases from J, with 12 bases between. The CDR3 region is CAISESSRGSEQFF. The DNA for the CDR3 is TGTGCCATCAGTGAGTCGAGCAGGGGTAGTGAGCAGTTCTTC.

This clone came up once. This chain links TRBV21-1 with TRBJ2-1; TRBD2, as called in the table, went unchecked against the DNA. TRBV21-1 corresponds to a pseudogene. The CDR3 length is 16 residues. The CDR3 DNA follows: TGTGCCAGCAGCAAAGGTAAGGGACTAGCCATCGATGAGCAGTTCTTC. This sequence encodes CASSKGKGLAIDEQFF.

The chain uses TRBV5-5 and TRBJ2-7; 9 bases match TRBD1. Trimming removed 0 bases from V and 6 bases from J; junction bases left unmatched: 4. Germline V CDR1 and CDR2: SGHKS, YYEKEE (reference sequence). CDR3 length: 14 residues. The CDR3 reads CASSLAPTGGEQYF. The CDR3 region has the DNA TGTGCCAGCAGCTTGGCCCCGACAGGGGGCGAGCAGTACTTC.

The chain joins TRBV30 to TRBJ1-2; D not resolved. V lost 4 bases and J 5 bases, leaving 20 bases between the germline ends. Germline V gene lookup returns CDR1 GTSNPN and CDR2 SVGIG (reference sequence). The CDR3 has 15 residues. Here the CDR3 DNA reads TGTGCCTGGAACCGGGGTCTTAGTTCCCCTTATGGCTACACCTTC. Amino acid sequence: CAWNRGLSSPYGYTF. The variable domain in full, completed from reference TRBV30 and TRBJ1-2, reads SQTIHQWPATLVQPVGSPLSLECTVEGTSNPNLYWYRQAAGRGLQLLFYSVGIGQISSEVPQNLSASRPQDRQFILSSKKLLLSDSGFYLCAWNRGLSSPYGYTFGSGTRLTVV.

V and J are TRBV4-1 and TRBJ2-1; 10 positions agree with TRBD2. Looked up from germline, CDR1 is MGHRA and CDR2 is YSYEKL. The length of the CDR3 is 17 residues. V gave up 0 bases and J gave up 4 bases; unmatched junction bases: 6. In DNA, the CDR3 is TGCGCCAGCAGCCAAGACCCGGGACTAGCGCCGTACAATGAGCAGTTCTTC. Encoded protein: CASSQDPGLAPYNEQFF.

The rearrangement links TRBV10-3 to TRBJ2-7, with a tentative D call TRBD2 (5 bases). Looked up from germline, CDR1 is ENHRY and CDR2 is SYGVKD. The CDR3 loop spans 15 amino acids. V was trimmed by 0 bases and J by 3 bases, leaving 12 bases between them. In DNA form, the CDR3 reads TGTGCCATCAGTGAGTCGGAGGACGGGGACTACGAGCAGTACTTC. It translates to CAISESEDGDYEQYF.

The chain carries TRBV9 and TRBJ2-5; 9 bases are shared with TRBD1. This CDR3 comprises 17 residues. Per the germline V gene, CDR1 is SGDLS and CDR2 is YYNGEE. The junction had 11 bases not matched to a gene; V was cut back by 0 bases and J by 5 bases. The chain's CDR3 is CASSVEGGQGPGETQYF. Here the CDR3 DNA reads TGTGCCAGCAGCGTAGAGGGAGGACAGGGGCCGGGGGAGACCCAGTACTTC.

The V call is TRBV19, the J call TRBJ1-4, with 12 bases lining up with TRBD1. The J segment lost 8 bases and the V segment lost 4 bases, leaving 5 bases of the junction unmatched. The CDR3 has 15 residues. CDR1 is LNHDA and CDR2 is SQIVND in the germline V gene (reference sequence). Here the CDR3 reads CASSSTGTGGEKLFF. The CDR3 DNA sequence: TGTGCCAGTAGTAGCACCGGGACAGGGGGCGAAAAACTGTTTTTT.

The genes are TRBV19 and TRBJ2-5, with D possibly being TRBD2 (6 bases). Trimming took off 0 bases at V and 6 bases at J, with 11 bases between the two ends. Germline CDR1 and CDR2: LNHDA and SQIVND (reference sequence). There are 14 residues in the CDR3. The CDR3 DNA reads as TGTGCCAGTAGTATAGATAGGGAGGTGAAGACCCAGTACTTC. Amino acids: CASSIDREVKTQYF.

The chain carries TRBV10-3 and TRBJ2-3; 10 bases are a match to TRBD2. This CDR3 spans 15 amino acids. The trim removed 4 bases at V and 5 bases at J, leaving 6 bases unmatched. Germline CDR1 ENHRY, CDR2 SYGVKD. The CDR3 DNA reads TGTGCCATCAGTGTGGACCTAGCGGGAGTAGATACGCAGTATTTT. It specifies CAISVDLAGVDTQYF.

The CDR3 coding sequence is TGTGCCAGCAGTTACGGGCCAGGGGCGGTAACGGGGCAGTACTTC. Translating it yields CASSYGPGAVTGQYF. J is TRBJ2-7 and V is TRBV6-6; D possibly corresponds to TRBD1 (6 bases). The V and J ends lost 2 bases and 9 bases respectively, with 20 bases between them. The CDR3 contains 15 residues. Germline lookup yields CDR1 MNHNY and CDR2 SVGAGI (reference sequence).

This clone was seen a handful of times. The chain carries TRBV6-1 and TRBJ1-1; D is possibly TRBD1 (6 bases). Germline V lookup: CDR1 MNHNS, CDR2 SASEGT. This CDR3 spans 12 amino acids. V was cut by 5 bases and J by 6 bases, with 10 bases left in between. CDR3 region: CASSTHRAEAFF. CDR3 bases: TGTGCCAGCAGTACCCACAGGGCTGAAGCTTTCTTT.

The chain joins TRBV27 to TRBJ1-1; D unresolved. The V gene lost 5 bases and the J gene lost 1 base, with 17 bases spanning the gap. The CDR3 extends over 16 amino acids. Germline assignment: CDR1 MNHEY and CDR2 SMNVEV (reference sequence). CDR3 amino acids: CASSPTPGRGNTEAFF. Written as DNA, the CDR3 is TGTGCCAGCAGTCCAACTCCAGGACGGGGGAACACTGAAGCTTTCTTT.

This sequence joins TRBV29-1 and TRBJ2-5; D is possibly TRBD2 (7 bases). The CDR3 totals 13 residues. Trimming removed 8 bases from V and 4 bases from J, with 17 bases in between. Germline lookup yields CDR1 SQVTM and CDR2 ANQGSEA. CDR3: CSLSSGGAETQYF. The CDR3 DNA sequence: TGCAGCCTTTCGTCGGGGGGCGCAGAGACCCAGTACTTC.